This entry describes one TCR beta chain. The antigen remains undetermined. Unique molecular identifiers were affixed to single, distinct cDNA molecules. One entry per CDR3 protein results from TCRdb running MiXCR on the 5' RACE reads. Of about 92,000 distinct CDR3 sequences in the sample, 13% to 15% were seen once. The entry originates in a study of early T cells in non-severe SARS-CoV-2 infection. The overall study: Whole-blood bulk RNA, unsorted, was sequenced, and chains were unpaired.

General study results and limits: Anti-spike CD8 responses were favored in VDJdb matching, and private and CD4 specificities were missed.

The receptor was isolated from an adult who was a healthcare worker with PCR-confirmed SARS-CoV-2 infection or an uninfected control (not recorded which). Sample: whole blood.

The CDR3 spells CASSPGHHLNTGELFF. CDR3 nucleotide sequence: TGTGCCAGTAGTCCAGGCCACCACCTGAACACCGGGGAGCTGTTTTTT. This chain connects TRBV19 to TRBJ2-2; no definite D call. The CDR3 is made up of 16 amino acids. From germline, CDR1 is LNHDA and CDR2 SQIVND (reference sequence). With 5 bases removed from V and 1 base from J, the gap between germline ends came to 14 bases.